This TCR beta chain was found in a study of blood T cell repertoires in COVID-19. Study as a whole: COVID-19 samples from acute and convalescent phases originated in the United States, Italy and Spain.

The method was immunoSEQ multiplex PCR; TCRdb's version includes in-frame clones alone and lacks a portion of them. This table has just over 350,000 clones, more than 75% appearing once. Recruits, aged roughly 18 to 89 years, lived in under 25 US areas. Which cohort a participant joined came from the clinical history participants gave. CDR3 length: 14 amino acids. The V gene lost 2 bases and the J gene lost 10 bases, with 15 bases spanning the gap. Per the germline V gene, CDR1 is KGHSH and CDR2 is LQKENI. The receptor was isolated from a woman aged 25 to 39 who had recovered from COVID-19. The chain links TRBV18 to TRBJ2-1; D call uncertain. The sample comprised PBMCs or T cells enriched from blood (not recorded which). The CDR3 loop reads CASSPSLAANEQFF. DNA for the CDR3: TGTGCCAGCTCACCATCGTTAGCTGCAAACGAGCAGTTCTTC.